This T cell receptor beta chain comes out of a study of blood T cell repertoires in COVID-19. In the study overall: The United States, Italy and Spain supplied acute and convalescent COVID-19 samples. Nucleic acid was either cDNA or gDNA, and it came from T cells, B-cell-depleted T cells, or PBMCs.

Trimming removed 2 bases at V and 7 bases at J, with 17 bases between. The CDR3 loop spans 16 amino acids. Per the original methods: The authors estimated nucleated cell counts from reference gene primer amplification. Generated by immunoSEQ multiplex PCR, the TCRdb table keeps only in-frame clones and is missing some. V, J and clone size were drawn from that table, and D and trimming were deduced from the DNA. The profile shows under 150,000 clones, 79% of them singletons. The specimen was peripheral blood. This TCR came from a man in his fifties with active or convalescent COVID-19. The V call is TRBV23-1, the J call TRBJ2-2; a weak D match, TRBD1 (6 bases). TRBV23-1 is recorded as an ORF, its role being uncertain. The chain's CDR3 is CASSQKNRVWGGELFF. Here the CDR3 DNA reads TGCGCCAGCAGTCAAAAGAACAGGGTTTGGGGCGGGGAGCTGTTTTTT.